The T cell receptor beta chain under discussion was sequenced for a study of blood T cell repertoires in COVID-19. The CDR3 runs to 13 residues. With 5 bases removed from V and 5 bases from J, the gap between germline ends came to 10 bases. The repertoire was sequenced with immunoSEQ multiplex PCR; TCRdb's copy has only in-frame clones and lacks some. Among 65,000 to 90,000 clones, about 88% were seen once, and the ten largest hold less than 7.5%. Sequencing input: peripheral blood. This clonotype was obtained from an elderly man with COVID-19, enrolled during active disease. This chain connects TRBV12-3 or TRBV12-4 to TRBJ1-5; perhaps TRBD1 as D (5 bases). The chain's CDR3 is CASSPGGDQPQHF. Written as DNA, the CDR3 is TGTGCCAGCAGTCCGGGGGGGGATCAGCCCCAGCATTTT.